This T cell receptor (beta chain) came from a study of early T cells in non-severe SARS-CoV-2 infection. For the study at large: Investigators sequenced bulk RNA drawn from unsorted whole blood, and chains remained unpaired.

Germline V gives CDR1 MNHNY, CDR2 SVGAGI (reference sequence). V was shortened by 0 bases and J by 3 bases, with 12 bases between the two germline ends. The CDR3 is made up of 16 amino acids. A few counts support this clonotype. The library protocol tagged individual cDNA molecules with unique molecular identifiers. TCRdb recomputed calls from the 5' RACE reads with MiXCR, one row per CDR3 protein. The top ten hold approximately 3.6% of the sample, which has 70,000 or so distinct CDR3 sequences, 4% to 6% seen once. The material was whole blood, obtained at baseline. The chain carries TRBV6-6 and TRBJ2-1; D perhaps matches TRBD2 (6 bases). The TCR comes from an adult who was a healthcare worker with PCR-confirmed SARS-CoV-2 infection or an uninfected control (not recorded which). The donor label of this sample is uncertain. CDR3 nucleotides: TGTGCCAGCAGTTACTCAGCGCTAGCGCGCTACAATGAGCAGTTCTTC. Its translation is CASSYSALARYNEQFF.